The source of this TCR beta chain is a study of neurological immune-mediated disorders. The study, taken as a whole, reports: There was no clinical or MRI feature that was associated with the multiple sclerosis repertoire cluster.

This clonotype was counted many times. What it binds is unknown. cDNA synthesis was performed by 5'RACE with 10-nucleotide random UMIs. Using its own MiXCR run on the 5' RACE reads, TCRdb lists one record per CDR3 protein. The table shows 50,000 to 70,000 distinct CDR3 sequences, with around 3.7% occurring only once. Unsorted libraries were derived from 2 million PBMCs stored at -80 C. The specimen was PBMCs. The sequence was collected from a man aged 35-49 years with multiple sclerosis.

CDR3 residues: CSARVGGRNQPQHF. Here the CDR3 DNA reads TGCAGTGCTAGAGTAGGGGGCCGCAATCAGCCCCAGCATTTT. The chain uses TRBV20-1 and TRBJ1-5, with TRBD1 identical over 7 bases. Germline assignment: CDR1 DFQATT and CDR2 SNEGSKA (reference sequence). The length of the CDR3 is 14 residues. The V gene end was trimmed by 1 base and the J gene end by 2 bases; junction bases not matched to a gene: 2.